This T cell receptor (beta chain) was captured in a study of OX40 agonist ivuxolimab in advanced cancers. Study as a whole: At 65% to 90% male, the cohort had a mean age of approximately 60 years, ranging from about 20 to 80. Two cutaneous melanoma patients and one hepatocellular carcinoma patient, three in all, had partial responses.

General observations from the study: The antigen specificity of the peripheral T cells (those that were expanded) was not determined.

Drawing of blood for sampling happened at baseline, at cycle 4 day 1, and at cycle 7 day 1. As regards this clone: Its target is not known.

Sequenced by immunoSEQ multiplex PCR; TCRdb stores in-frame clones only, minus some. The sample lists 41,000 or so clones, 78% seen once, with 20% to 25% in the top ten. This CDR3 spans 15 amino acids. Germline V gene lookup returns CDR1 SGHVS and CDR2 FNYEAQ. The V gene lost 5 bases and the J gene lost 3 bases, with 16 bases spanning the gap. This receptor was taken from an adult with an advanced solid tumor such as melanoma, head and neck, liver or kidney cancer. This chain links TRBV7-6 with TRBJ2-5; possibly TRBD1 for D (6 bases). Source: CD4+ or CD8+ T cells sorted from blood, taken in a trial of the OX40 agonist ivuxolimab. This CDR3 reads CASSAWDRQEETQYF. The CDR3 DNA is TGTGCCAGCAGCGCATGGGACCGACAGGAAGAGACCCAGTACTTC.